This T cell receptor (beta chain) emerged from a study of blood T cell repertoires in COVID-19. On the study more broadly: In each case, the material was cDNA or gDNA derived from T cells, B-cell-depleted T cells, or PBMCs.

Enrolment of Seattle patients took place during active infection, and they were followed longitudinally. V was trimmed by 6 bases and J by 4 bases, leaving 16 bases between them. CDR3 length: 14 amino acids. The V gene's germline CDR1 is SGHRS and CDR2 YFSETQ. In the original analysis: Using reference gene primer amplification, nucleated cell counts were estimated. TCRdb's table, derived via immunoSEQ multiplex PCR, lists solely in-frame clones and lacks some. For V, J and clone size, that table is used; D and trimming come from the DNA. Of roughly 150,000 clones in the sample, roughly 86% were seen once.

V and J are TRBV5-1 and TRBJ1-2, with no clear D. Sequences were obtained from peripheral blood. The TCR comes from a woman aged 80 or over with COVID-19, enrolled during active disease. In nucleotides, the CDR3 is TGCGCCAGCAATTCTAATGGCGGCACCTATGGCTACACCTTC. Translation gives CASNSNGGTYGYTF.